This T cell receptor (beta chain) is from a study of T cell repertoires in cytomegalovirus infection. Study summary: Both a matching HLA type and CMV infection were indicated by public TCR beta signatures.

CDR1 and CDR2 from the germline V gene are SGHVS and FQNEAQ. V lost 2 bases, J lost 2 bases, and 6 bases stayed unmatched. The CDR3 is 17 residues long. This clonotype was seen a few times. No antigen is known for it. TCRdb passed the reads through MiXCR, listing each CDR3 protein once. In the table there are hundreds of thousands of distinct CDR3 sequences, 35% to 40% of which are singletons. Study observations and caveats: Ex vivo responses were dominated by HLA-C-restricted CMV-specific TCR beta clonotypes.

The sequence derives from a human donor in good health (CMV status not recorded). Some clones in this sample may be carry-over from other donors' samples. The V and J genes are TRBV7-8 and TRBJ1-5, with 10 bases matching TRBD1. Source material: PBMCs. The CDR3 loop reads CASSLRDRGSRNQPQHF. The CDR3 nucleotides are TGTGCCAGCAGCTTAAGGGACAGGGGCTCTCGCAATCAGCCCCAGCATTTT. Filled out from reference TRBV7-8 and TRBJ1-5, the complete variable domain reads GAGVSQSPRYKVAKRGQDVALRCDPISGHVSLFWYQQALGQGPEFLTYFQNEAQLDKSGLPSDRFFAERPEGSVSTLKIQRTQQEDSAVYLCASSLRDRGSRNQPQHFGDGTRLSIL.